This entry concerns a single TCR beta chain. Its matching antigen is unknown. One junction end does not reproduce the germline sequence, and a read error may be involved. The data were taken from a study of post-analysis software for immune sequencing data. Looking at the study overall: Relapsing-remitting, secondary progressive and progressive-relapsing multiple sclerosis courses were included. Notes on the study in general: Five or six TRBV segments, including TRBV5-6, TRBV5-1 and TRBV20-1, were more frequent in patients than controls. Significantly lower normalized Chao1 diversity was seen in multiple sclerosis patients than in controls. Samples from a shared batch, those prepared together, strongly co-clustered by F measure.

The library was made from cDNA and included unique molecular identifiers. MiXCR was run by TCRdb on the PCR reads, yielding one entry per CDR3 protein. The data contain 750,000 to 950,000 distinct CDR3 sequences, about 50% of them seen just once; the ten biggest clones take up roughly 4.4%. This CDR3 is 13 amino acids long. Germline V gene sequence: CDR1 SQVTM, CDR2 ANQGSEA. V is TRBV29-1 and J is TRBJ1-1; D is possibly TRBD1 (6 bases). This TCR derives from a girl aged 5 to 17 with multiple sclerosis. Material: blood. CDR3 sequence reads: CSGTANMNAEAFF. CDR3 DNA: TGCAGCGGGACAGCAAATATGAACGCTGAAGCTTTCTTT.